What follows are 30 T cell receptor beta chains derived from one specimen sequenced in a study of human T cells and chemical hapten exposure. The time point denotes: patch test 1, 2 weeks after DPC sensitization. Treatment given: therapeutic diphenylcyclopropenone sensitization with weekly scalp DPC. TCRdb re-called the RACE reads with MiXCR, one entry per CDR3 protein. The profile shows about 380,000 distinct CDR3 sequences, 4% to 5.5% of them singletons. The starting material was whole blood, obtained in connection with sensitization to the hapten diphenylcyclopropenone (DPC). The receptors were sampled from a woman aged 45-65 years with alopecia areata. Some clones in this sample may be carry-over from other donors' samples.

This clonotype has ten or more counts. This chain connects TRBV30 to TRBJ1-6, with 8 bases fitting TRBD1. Germline CDR1 and CDR2: GTSNPN and SVGIG (reference sequence). The CDR3 is 13 residues long. V was clipped by 7 bases and J by 8 bases; unmatched bases: 7. The CDR3 sequence: CALTGARDSPLHF. The CDR3 nucleotides read TGTGCCTTGACAGGGGCCAGGGATTCACCCCTCCACTTT.

This clonotype was observed a few times. The rearrangement joins TRBV2 to TRBJ1-2, with D possibly TRBD1 on 6 matching bases. The CDR3 sequence is 14 residues long. CDR1 SNHLY and CDR2 FYNNEI come from the germline V gene. V was trimmed by 5 bases and J by 8 bases, leaving 18 bases between them. CDR3 protein: CASSPQQGIGGYTF. The CDR3 coding sequence is TGTGCCAGCAGTCCTCAACAGGGAATCGGGGGCTACACCTTC.

The gene calls are TRBV28 and TRBJ2-7; D call uncertain. V was shortened by 4 bases and J by 0 bases, with 19 bases between the two germline ends. Germline V gives CDR1 MDHEN, CDR2 SYDVKM. This CDR3 has 17 amino acids. The CDR3 bases are TGTGCCAGCAGTTCAGCAGTCTCGGCCGCCTTCTCCTACGAGCAGTACTTC. It specifies CASSSAVSAAFSYEQYF.

At least ten counts were recorded for this clonotype. CDR3 amino acids: CASSTTRVSEQFF. The CDR3 DNA reads as TGTGCCAGCAGCACTACTAGGGTTAGTGAGCAGTTCTTC. The chain combines TRBV7-2 with TRBJ2-1; D might be TRBD2 (5 bases). The CDR3 runs 13 residues. In germline, CDR1 is SGHTA, CDR2 FQGNSA. V gave up 5 bases and J gave up 9 bases, with 14 bases separating them.

This clonotype was recorded at least ten times. This chain uses TRBV7-2 with TRBJ1-5; the match to TRBD1 covers 8 bases. This CDR3 has 15 residues. V dropped 4 bases and J dropped 6; count of bases not matched to a gene: 8. Germline CDR1 and CDR2: SGHTA and FQGNSA. The CDR3 sequence: CASSSTTGGTQPQHF. CDR3 in DNA: TGTGCCAGCAGCTCTACTACAGGGGGAACTCAGCCCCAGCATTTT.

This clonotype was counted many times. The chain is built from TRBV28 and TRBJ1-1; 8 bases align to TRBD1. With 10 bases clipped from V and 8 bases from J, the junction kept 3 bases outside the gene matches. The CDR3 length is 10 residues. Germline CDR1 and CDR2: MDHEN and SYDVKM. This chain's CDR3 is CATGGWEAFF. CDR3 in DNA: TGTGCCACAGGGGGCTGGGAAGCTTTCTTT.

The V call is TRBV3-1, the J call TRBJ1-4, with 8 bases that match TRBD1. Germline V lookup: CDR1 LGHDT, CDR2 YNNKEL (reference sequence). V shed 8 bases and J 5 bases; nucleotides not matched to a gene: 4. CDR3 size: 13 residues. CDR3 DNA: TGTGCCAGCCTCGGGACAGGAAATGAAAAACTGTTTTTT. Its translation is CASLGTGNEKLFF.

This clonotype was counted at least ten times. This chain's CDR3 is CASSSGAKQFF. In nucleotides, the CDR3 is TGTGCCAGCAGCTCCGGGGCTAAGCAGTTCTTC. This chain connects TRBV7-9 to TRBJ2-1; the D call may be TRBD1 or TRBD2 (5 bases each). This CDR3 has 11 residues. Between the trimmed V and J ends, which lost 4 bases and 11 bases, there was a span of 9 bases. CDR1 and CDR2 from the germline V gene are SEHNR and FQNEAQ (reference sequence).

This clonotype was seen at least ten times. The chain recombines TRBV7-2 with TRBJ2-7; 9 bases are shared with TRBD1. The CDR3 extends over 18 amino acids. Losses at the gene ends were 5 bases for V and 2 bases for J; bases not matched to a gene: 16. The germline V gene has CDR1 SGHTA and CDR2 FQGNSA. CDR3: CASSPGGGGTGKTYEQYF. The CDR3 region has the DNA TGTGCCAGCAGCCCGGGGGGAGGCGGGACAGGGAAAACCTACGAGCAGTACTTC.

Ten or more counts support this clonotype. The rearrangement links TRBV7-9 to TRBJ1-1; unclear D gene. In germline, CDR1 is SEHNR, CDR2 FQNEAQ (reference sequence). The V end lost 2 bases, the J end lost 4 bases, and 11 bases lay between the germline ends. There are 14 residues in the CDR3. This CDR3 is CASSLKGGSTEAFF. CDR3 DNA sequence: TGTGCCAGCAGCTTAAAAGGAGGATCCACTGAAGCTTTCTTT.

This clonotype was detected many times. J is TRBJ1-1 and V is TRBV20-1; tentatively, D is TRBD1 (5 bases). V was trimmed by 7 bases and J by 5 bases, leaving 14 bases between them. There are 12 residues in the CDR3. CDR1 and CDR2 from the germline V gene are DFQATT and SNEGSKA (reference sequence). The CDR3 sequence is CSGGGRRTEAFF. In DNA, the CDR3 is TGCAGTGGTGGGGGGAGAAGGACTGAAGCTTTCTTT.

This clonotype was seen many times. This rearrangement joins TRBV7-6 to TRBJ1-3; D is perhaps TRBD1 (5 bases). The germline CDR1 and CDR2 sequences are SGHVS and FNYEAQ. Trimming took off 5 bases at V and 2 bases at J, with 10 bases between the two ends. CDR3 length equals 14 residues. The CDR3 loop reads CASSPQGTGNTIYF. The CDR3 region has the DNA TGTGCCAGCAGCCCTCAGGGAACTGGAAACACCATATATTTT.

This chain uses TRBV5-1 with TRBJ2-7; D could derive from TRBD1 or TRBD2 (5 bases each). Per germline, CDR1 SGHRS and CDR2 YFSETQ. Trimming removed 0 bases from V and 4 bases from J, with 14 bases in between. There are 15 residues in the CDR3. The CDR3 sequence is CASSLVAGRRYEQYF. The CDR3, as DNA: TGCGCCAGCAGCTTGGTGGCAGGGAGAAGGTACGAGCAGTACTTC.

This rearrangement joins TRBV5-5 to TRBJ1-5; perhaps TRBD1 as D (6 bases). The CDR3 runs 15 residues. The germline V gene has CDR1 SGHKS and CDR2 YYEKEE (reference sequence). V lost 4 bases and J 3 bases, leaving 14 bases between the germline ends. CDR3 nucleotide sequence: TGTGCCAGCAGCCTAGGGGGGATTGACAATCAGCCCCAGCATTTT. Translated: CASSLGGIDNQPQHF. Variable domain in full (rest from reference TRBV5-5 and TRBJ1-5): DAGVTQSPTHLIKTRGQQVTLRCSPISGHKSVSWYQQVLGQGPQFIFQYYEKEERGRGNFPDRFSARQFPNYSSELNVNALLLGDSALYLCASSLGGIDNQPQHFGDGTRLSIL.

This clonotype came up many times. The chain joins TRBV6-5 to TRBJ1-1, with 8 bases identical to TRBD1. Trimming at V came to 6 bases and at J to 9 bases, leaving 9 bases not matched to a gene. The CDR3 is 13 amino acids. Per the germline V gene, CDR1 is MNHEY and CDR2 is SVGAGI. CDR3 sequence (DNA): TGTGCCAGCAGACCCGACAGGGGAGCGCAAGCTTTCTTT. Its translation: CASRPDRGAQAFF.

This clonotype was seen many times. V usage is TRBV28 and J usage is TRBJ2-7; D is possibly TRBD1 (6 bases). V lost 3 bases and J lost 5, with 17 bases in between. This CDR3 contains 15 residues. Germline lookup yields CDR1 MDHEN and CDR2 SYDVKM. The CDR3 DNA reads as TGTGCCAGCAGTTTTGATACAGGGCAAGGCAACGAGCAGTACTTC. This gives the protein CASSFDTGQGNEQYF.

This clonotype was seen repeatedly, ten times or more. This sequence joins TRBV29-1 and TRBJ1-4; no clear D. Trimming took off 3 bases at V and 2 bases at J, with 10 bases between the two ends. The V gene's germline CDR1 is SQVTM and CDR2 ANQGSEA. This CDR3 has 14 residues. The CDR3 DNA is TGCAGCGTTGAGTTTTCCGGGACTAATGAAAAACTGTTTTTT. Amino acids: CSVEFSGTNEKLFF. Complete variable domain (other parts from reference TRBV29-1 and TRBJ1-4): SAVISQKPSRDICQRGTSLTIQCQVDSQVTMMFWYRQQPGQSLTLIATANQGSEATYESGFVIDKFPISRPNLTFSTLTVSNMSPEDSSIYLCSVEFSGTNEKLFFGSGTQLSVL.

This clonotype was seen repeatedly, ten times or more. The J gene is TRBJ1-2, the V gene TRBV29-1; D call uncertain. V lost 1 base and J lost 9, with 12 bases in between. This CDR3 is built from 12 residues. Germline assignment: CDR1 SQVTM and CDR2 ANQGSEA. The CDR3, as DNA: TGCAGCGTTGAAGTCGTCGTCAGCAGCTACACCTTC. Translated, it gives CSVEVVVSSYTF. The whole variable domain, filled in from reference TRBV29-1 and TRBJ1-2, reads SAVISQKPSRDICQRGTSLTIQCQVDSQVTMMFWYRQQPGQSLTLIATANQGSEATYESGFVIDKFPISRPNLTFSTLTVSNMSPEDSSIYLCSVEVVVSSYTFGSGTRLTVV.

This clonotype was seen many times. J is TRBJ2-2 and V is TRBV7-9, with 9 positions matching TRBD2. The CDR3 has 18 residues. Germline CDR1 SEHNR, CDR2 FQNEAQ (reference sequence). Trimming cost V 2 bases and J 3 bases; bases outside gene matches: 10. The CDR3 sequence is CASSLRGRLAGHTGELFF. The CDR3 DNA sequence: TGTGCCAGCAGCTTAAGAGGTCGGCTAGCGGGACACACCGGGGAGCTGTTTTTT. Based on the CDR3 plus reference TRBV7-9 and TRBJ2-2, the full variable domain is DTGVSQNPRHKITKRGQNVTFRCDPISEHNRLYWYRQTLGQGPEFLTYFQNEAQLEKSRLLSDRFSAERPKGSFSTLEIQRTEQGDSAMYLCASSLRGRLAGHTGELFFGEGSRLTVL.

Comment on this clonotype: Given a much more abundant clone one base away, this may be a read error. This CDR3 reads CAISDSGMDTEAFF. The CDR3 nucleotides are TGTGCCATCAGTGATTCCGGGATGGACACTGAAGCTTTCTTT. This chain joins TRBV10-3 and TRBJ1-1; D not certain. CDR1 ENHRY and CDR2 SYGVKD come from the germline V gene. There are 14 residues in the CDR3. V shed 3 bases and J shed 3 bases, with 11 bases lying between them.

The chain links TRBV13 to TRBJ2-7; either TRBD1 or TRBD2 may fit D (5 bases each). The V gene lost 4 bases and the J gene lost 9 bases, with 19 bases spanning the gap. CDR1 is PRHDT, CDR2 FYEKMQ, per germline (reference sequence). This CDR3 region has 14 residues. CDR3 protein: CASSYRDRGRGQYF. The DNA for the CDR3 is TGTGCCAGCAGCTACCGGGACCGGGGTCGTGGGCAGTACTTC. Full variable domain (outside the CDR3, taken from reference TRBV13 and TRBJ2-7): AAGVIQSPRHLIKEKRETATLKCYPIPRHDTVYWYQQGPGQDPQFLISFYEKMQSDKGSIPDRFSAQQFSDYHSELNMSSLELGDSALYFCASSYRDRGRGQYFGPGTRLTVT.

This clonotype was counted at least ten times. CDR3 sequence: CSVGGAGANVLTF. In nucleotides, the CDR3 is TGCAGCGTTGGGGGTGCCGGGGCCAACGTCCTGACTTTC. The chain combines TRBV29-1 with TRBJ2-6; no firm D call. CDR1 SQVTM and CDR2 ANQGSEA come from the germline V gene. With 4 bases removed from V and 4 bases from J, the gap between germline ends came to 8 bases. CDR3 length equals 13 residues.

This clonotype was recorded many times. CDR3 coding DNA: TGTGCCAGCAGCTTCCCAGGGAACCAAGAGACCCAGTACTTC. Its protein is CASSFPGNQETQYF. This chain connects TRBV7-9 to TRBJ2-5; D is possibly TRBD1 (5 bases). The CDR3 sequence is 14 residues long. The germline V gene has CDR1 SEHNR and CDR2 FQNEAQ (reference sequence). With 3 bases removed from V and 0 bases from J, the gap between germline ends came to 8 bases.

The chain combines TRBV27 with TRBJ2-2; maybe TRBD2 (5 bases). Trimming pared 5 bases from V and 1 base from J, leaving 14 bases between. The CDR3 covers 16 residues. CDR1 MNHEY and CDR2 SMNVEV come from the germline V gene (reference sequence). CDR3 in amino acids: CASSPLSGVNTGELFF. CDR3 coding DNA: TGTGCCAGCAGTCCCCTGTCCGGGGTGAACACCGGGGAGCTGTTTTTT.

This clonotype showed up many times. This rearrangement joins TRBV7-9 to TRBJ1-6, with TRBD1 as a possible D gene (5 bases). CDR3 size: 15 residues. The V end was cut by 7 bases, the J end by 5 bases, with 15 bases between. Germline values: CDR1 SEHNR, CDR2 FQNEAQ (reference sequence). The CDR3, as DNA: TGTGCCAGCACCTCCAGGGAGTTGGATAATTCACCCCTCCACTTT. Protein: CASTSRELDNSPLHF.

This clonotype came up many times. The chain employs TRBV12-3 or TRBV12-4 and TRBJ2-5, with TRBD2 matching 12 bases. V lost 5 bases, J lost 5 bases, and 9 bases stayed unmatched. The CDR3 loop spans 16 amino acids. CDR3 bases: TGTGCCAGCAGTCCCAGACTAGCGGGAGCCCGGGAGACCCAGTACTTC. The encoded protein is CASSPRLAGARETQYF.

This clonotype has just a few counts. This chain links TRBV27 with TRBJ1-2, with D unresolved. V lost 3 bases, J lost 4 bases, and 9 bases lay in between. The CDR3 spans 13 residues. CDR1 is MNHEY, CDR2 SMNVEV, per germline (reference sequence). The CDR3 loop is CASSLRPGYGYTF. As DNA, the CDR3 is TGTGCCAGCAGTTTGAGACCAGGCTATGGCTACACCTTC.

The chain links TRBV2 to TRBJ1-4; 9 bases agree with TRBD1. Germline V gene data show CDR1 as SNHLY and CDR2 as FYNNEI. The length of the CDR3 is 15 residues. With V trimmed by 6 bases and J by 2 bases, 4 bases remained unmatched. The CDR3 loop is CASRTGGSTNEKLFF. CDR3 DNA sequence: TGTGCCAGCAGAACAGGGGGCTCGACTAATGAAAAACTGTTTTTT.

This clonotype was picked up many times. This sequence joins TRBV28 and TRBJ1-6; D is uncertain. The germline V gene encodes CDR1 MDHEN and CDR2 SYDVKM. The CDR3 loop spans 15 amino acids. The V end was cut by 1 base, the J end by 7 bases, with 11 bases between. CDR3 sequence (DNA): TGTGCCAGCAGTTTATTCGGCATTGGGAATTCACCCCTCCACTTT. Residues: CASSLFGIGNSPLHF.

This clonotype was seen a handful of times. This rearrangement joins TRBV7-3 to TRBJ2-7, with D perhaps TRBD2 (7 bases). The CDR3 totals 14 residues. With 0 bases removed from V and 5 bases from J, the gap between germline ends came to 11 bases. CDR1 and CDR2 (germline): SGHTA, FQGTGA. CDR3 sequence: CASSLTSGGHEQYF. The CDR3, as DNA: TGTGCCAGCAGCTTAACGTCGGGGGGCCACGAGCAGTACTTC.